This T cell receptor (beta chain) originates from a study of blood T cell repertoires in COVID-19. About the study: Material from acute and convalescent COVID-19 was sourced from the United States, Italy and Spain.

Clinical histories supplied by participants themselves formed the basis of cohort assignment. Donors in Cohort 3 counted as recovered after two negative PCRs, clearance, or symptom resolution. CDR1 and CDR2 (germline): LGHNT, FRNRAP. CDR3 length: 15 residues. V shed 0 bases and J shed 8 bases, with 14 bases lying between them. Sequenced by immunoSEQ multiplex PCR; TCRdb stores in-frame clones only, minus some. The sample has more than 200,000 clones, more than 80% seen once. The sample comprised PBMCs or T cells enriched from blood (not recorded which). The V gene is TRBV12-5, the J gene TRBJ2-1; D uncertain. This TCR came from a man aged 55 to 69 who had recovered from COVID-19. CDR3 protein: CASGLVRLDTDEQFF. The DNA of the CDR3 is TGTGCTAGTGGTTTGGTACGTTTAGATACCGATGAGCAGTTCTTC.